This entry features one T cell receptor beta chain sequence. This entry is derived from a study of CD8 T cells in Susac syndrome. Turning to the study itself: Within the sequenced group of Susac syndrome patients, roughly six showed active disease and roughly eight were in remission. Intravenous immunoglobulin alone or corticosteroids were being given to patients with Susac syndrome at blood draw, unless they were therapy-naive.

When the RNA was reverse transcribed, random hexamers were used with an input of about 0.5 to 1 ug. Amplification of the TCR beta CDR3 was carried out by immunoSEQ multiplex PCR, which spanned a total of 54 Vbeta and 13 Jbeta segments. TCRdb ran MiXCR on the immunoSEQ multiplex PCR reads and lists one entry per CDR3 protein. The sample has roughly 220,000 distinct CDR3 sequences; less than 95% are singletons. V shed 4 bases and J shed 1 base, with 11 bases lying between them. This CDR3 region has 14 residues. The germline V gene has CDR1 SGDLS and CDR2 YYNGEE. V is TRBV9 and J is TRBJ1-1, with D hard to call. The sequence was obtained from a human donor with Susac syndrome. Input material: CD4+ T cells from PBMCs. The CDR3 reads CASSPRTANTEAFF. The CDR3 DNA sequence: TGTGCCAGCAGCCCTCGGACGGCGAACACTGAAGCTTTCTTT.